The subject of this entry is one T cell receptor beta chain. What it binds is not known. The data were taken from a study of PD-L1 blockade in urothelial cancer. Locally advanced or metastatic urothelial carcinoma was present in patients. Sequencing used immunoSEQ multiplex PCR; TCRdb keeps in-frame clones, though not all of them. Altogether around 30,000 clones are present, around 80% being singletons, with the ten largest covering roughly 1.9%. The study, taken as a whole, reports: Below-median pretreatment blood TCR clonality was associated with improved progression-free and overall survival.

This TCR was sampled from a man aged 50 to 60 with urothelial cancer. The sequencing here drew on PBMCs, taken around atezolizumab (anti-PD-L1) treatment.

CDR3 nucleotides: TGTGCCAGCAGTGAAGTCTACCACGAGCAGTACTTC. As protein: CASSEVYHEQYF. The V gene is TRBV6-1, the J gene TRBJ2-7; D unclear. Trimming cost V 1 base and J 5 bases, with 6 bases left between them. The germline V gene has CDR1 MNHNS and CDR2 SASEGT. CDR3 size: 12 residues.